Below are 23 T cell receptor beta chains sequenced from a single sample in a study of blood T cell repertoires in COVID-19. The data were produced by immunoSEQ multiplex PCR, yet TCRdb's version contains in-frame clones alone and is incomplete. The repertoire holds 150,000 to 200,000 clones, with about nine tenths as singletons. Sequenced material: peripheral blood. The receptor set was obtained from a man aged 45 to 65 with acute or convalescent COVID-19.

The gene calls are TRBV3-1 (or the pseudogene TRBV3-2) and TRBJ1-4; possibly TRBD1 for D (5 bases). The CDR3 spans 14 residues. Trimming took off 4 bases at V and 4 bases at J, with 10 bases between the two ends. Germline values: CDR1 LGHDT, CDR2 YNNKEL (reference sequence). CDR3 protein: CASSPGGDNEKLFF. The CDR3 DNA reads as TGTGCCAGCAGCCCCGGGGGAGATAATGAAAAACTGTTTTTT.

The CDR3 region has the DNA TGTGCCAGCTCACCCCGCCAAGAGACCCAGTACTTC. It encodes CASSPRQETQYF. This chain links TRBV18 with TRBJ2-5, with unresolved D. The germline CDR1 and CDR2 sequences are KGHSH and LQKENI. V lost 3 bases, J lost 1 base, and 3 bases lay in between. The CDR3 is 12 amino acids.

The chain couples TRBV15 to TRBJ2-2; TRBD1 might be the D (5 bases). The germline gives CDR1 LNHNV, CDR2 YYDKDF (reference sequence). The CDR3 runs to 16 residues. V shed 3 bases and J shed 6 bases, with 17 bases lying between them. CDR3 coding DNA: TGTGCCACCAGCAGCAGGGCGCGCCCCAGGGCCGGGGAGCTGTTTTTT. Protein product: CATSSRARPRAGELFF.

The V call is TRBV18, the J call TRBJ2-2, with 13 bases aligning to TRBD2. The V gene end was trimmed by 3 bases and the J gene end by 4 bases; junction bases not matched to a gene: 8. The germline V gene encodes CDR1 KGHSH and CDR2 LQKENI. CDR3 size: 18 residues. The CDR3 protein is CASSPRTSGSWGTGELFF. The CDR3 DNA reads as TGTGCCAGCTCACCCCGGACTAGCGGGAGTTGGGGCACCGGGGAGCTGTTTTTT.

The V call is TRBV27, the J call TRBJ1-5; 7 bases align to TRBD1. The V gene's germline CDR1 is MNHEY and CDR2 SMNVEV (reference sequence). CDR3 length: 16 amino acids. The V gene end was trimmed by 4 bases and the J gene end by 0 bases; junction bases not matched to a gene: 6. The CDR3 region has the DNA TGTGCCAGCAGTTCCGGACAGGCTTATAGCAATCAGCCCCAGCATTTT. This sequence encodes CASSSGQAYSNQPQHF.

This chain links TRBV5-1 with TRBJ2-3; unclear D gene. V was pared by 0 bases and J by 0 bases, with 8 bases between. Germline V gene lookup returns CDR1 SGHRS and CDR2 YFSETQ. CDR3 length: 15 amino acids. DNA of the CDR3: TGCGCCAGCAGCTTGGTGGCCGCTAGCACAGATACGCAGTATTTT. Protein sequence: CASSLVAASTDTQYF.

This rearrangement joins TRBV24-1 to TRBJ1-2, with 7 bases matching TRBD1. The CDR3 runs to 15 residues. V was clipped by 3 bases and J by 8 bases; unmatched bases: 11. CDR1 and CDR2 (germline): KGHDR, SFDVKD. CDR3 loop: CATSDPATGPSGYTF. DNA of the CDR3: TGTGCCACCAGTGATCCGGCGACAGGGCCCTCGGGCTACACCTTC.

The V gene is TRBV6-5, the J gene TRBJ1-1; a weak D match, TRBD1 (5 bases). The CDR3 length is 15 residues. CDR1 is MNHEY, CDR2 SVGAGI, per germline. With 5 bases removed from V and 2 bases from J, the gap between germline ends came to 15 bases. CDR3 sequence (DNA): TGTGCCAGCAGTACCTCGATGGGGGGAAACACTGAAGCTTTCTTT. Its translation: CASSTSMGGNTEAFF.

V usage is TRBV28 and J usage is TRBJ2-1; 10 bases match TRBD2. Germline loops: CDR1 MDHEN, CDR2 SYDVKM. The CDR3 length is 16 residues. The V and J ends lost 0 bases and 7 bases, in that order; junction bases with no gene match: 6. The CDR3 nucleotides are TGTGCCAGCAGTTTATGGGCTAGCGGGAGTGTTAATGAGCAGTTCTTC. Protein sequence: CASSLWASGSVNEQFF.

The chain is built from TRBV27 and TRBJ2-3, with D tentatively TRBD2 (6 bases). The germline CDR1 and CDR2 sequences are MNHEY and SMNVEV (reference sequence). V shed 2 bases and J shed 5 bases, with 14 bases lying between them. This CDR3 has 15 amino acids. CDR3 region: CASSLTRGLGDTQYF. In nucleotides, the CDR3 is TGTGCCAGCAGTTTAACCCGGGGACTTGGAGATACGCAGTATTTT.

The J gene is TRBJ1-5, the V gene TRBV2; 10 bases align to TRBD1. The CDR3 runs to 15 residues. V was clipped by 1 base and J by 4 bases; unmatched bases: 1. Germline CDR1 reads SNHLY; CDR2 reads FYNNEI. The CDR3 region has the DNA TGTGCCAGCAGTGAAGGGACAGGGGGTAATCAGCCCCAGCATTTT. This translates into CASSEGTGGNQPQHF.

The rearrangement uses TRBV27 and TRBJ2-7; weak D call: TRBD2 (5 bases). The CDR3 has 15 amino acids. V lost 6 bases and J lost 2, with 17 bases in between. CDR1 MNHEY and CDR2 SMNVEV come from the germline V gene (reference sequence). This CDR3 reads CASSRNPAGTYEQYF. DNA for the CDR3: TGTGCCAGCAGCCGAAATCCGGCGGGTACCTACGAGCAGTACTTC.

CDR3 nucleotide sequence: TGTGCCACCAGTGAGTCAGGATCTGGGGCCAACGTCCTGACTTTC. Protein sequence: CATSESGSGANVLTF. The rearrangement joins TRBV24-1 to TRBJ2-6; D call uncertain. CDR3 length: 15 residues. Germline lookup yields CDR1 KGHDR and CDR2 SFDVKD. Trimming stripped 4 bases from V and 1 base from J, with 7 bases between.

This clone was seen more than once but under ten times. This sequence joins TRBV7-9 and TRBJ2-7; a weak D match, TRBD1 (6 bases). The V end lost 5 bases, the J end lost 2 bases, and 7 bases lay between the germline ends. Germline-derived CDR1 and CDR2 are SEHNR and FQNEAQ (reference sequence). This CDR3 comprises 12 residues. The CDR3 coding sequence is TGTGCCAGCAGCCAGGGGCCCTACGAGCAGTACTTC. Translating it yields CASSQGPYEQYF.

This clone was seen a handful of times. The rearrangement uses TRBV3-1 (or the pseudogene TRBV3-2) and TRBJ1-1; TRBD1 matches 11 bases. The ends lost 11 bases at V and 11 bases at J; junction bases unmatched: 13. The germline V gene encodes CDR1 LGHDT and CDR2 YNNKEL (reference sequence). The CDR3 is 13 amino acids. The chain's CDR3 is CASRGQGAYKAFF. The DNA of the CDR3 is TGTGCCTCCAGAGGACAGGGGGCGTATAAGGCTTTCTTT.

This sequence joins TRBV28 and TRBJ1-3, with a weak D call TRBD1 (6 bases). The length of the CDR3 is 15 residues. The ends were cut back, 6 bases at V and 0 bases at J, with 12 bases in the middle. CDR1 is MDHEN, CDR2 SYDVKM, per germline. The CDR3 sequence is CASSGQKSSGNTIYF. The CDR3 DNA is TGTGCCAGCAGCGGACAGAAGAGCTCTGGAAACACCATATATTTT.

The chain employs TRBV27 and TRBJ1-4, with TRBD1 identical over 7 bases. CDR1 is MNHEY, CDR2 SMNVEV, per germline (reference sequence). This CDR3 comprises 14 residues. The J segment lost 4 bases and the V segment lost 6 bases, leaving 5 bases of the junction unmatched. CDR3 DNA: TGTGCCAGCAGCACGGGACAGTTTAATGAAAAACTGTTTTTT. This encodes CASSTGQFNEKLFF.

The CDR3 DNA reads as TGTGCCAGCAGAAGATCAGGGGGAAATGCCGGGGAGCTGTTTTTT. Amino acids: CASRRSGGNAGELFF. The chain is built from TRBV28 and TRBJ2-2; 7 nucleotides line up with TRBD1. The ends lost 6 bases at V and 6 bases at J; junction bases unmatched: 10. The CDR3 runs to 15 residues. CDR1 is MDHEN and CDR2 is SYDVKM in the germline V gene.

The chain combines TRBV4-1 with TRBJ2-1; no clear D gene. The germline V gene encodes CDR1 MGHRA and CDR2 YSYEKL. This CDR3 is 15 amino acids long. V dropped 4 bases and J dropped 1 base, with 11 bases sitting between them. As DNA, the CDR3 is TGCGCCAGCAGCCCCCTTTACCTATCCTACAATGAGCAGTTCTTC. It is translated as CASSPLYLSYNEQFF.

The chain's CDR3 is CASSVDSSTDTQYF. The CDR3 bases are TGTGCCAGCAGCGTGGACTCTAGCACAGATACGCAGTATTTT. The chain joins TRBV9 to TRBJ2-3; TRBD2 is a possible D gene (5 bases). The germline V gene has CDR1 SGDLS and CDR2 YYNGEE. The CDR3 covers 14 residues. The V and J ends lost 2 bases and 0 bases respectively, with 7 bases between them.

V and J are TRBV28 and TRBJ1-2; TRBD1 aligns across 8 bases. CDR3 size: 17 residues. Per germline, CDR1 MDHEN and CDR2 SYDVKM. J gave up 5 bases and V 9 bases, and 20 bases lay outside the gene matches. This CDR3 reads CASSLPLTGQGVYGYTF. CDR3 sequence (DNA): TGTGCCAGTAGCCTCCCCCTAACAGGACAGGGCGTTTATGGCTACACCTTC.

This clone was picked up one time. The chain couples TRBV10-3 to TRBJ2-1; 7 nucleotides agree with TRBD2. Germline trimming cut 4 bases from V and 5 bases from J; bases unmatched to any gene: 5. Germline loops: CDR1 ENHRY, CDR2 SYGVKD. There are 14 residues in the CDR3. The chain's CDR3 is CAISASRGDNEQFF. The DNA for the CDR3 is TGTGCCATCAGTGCTAGTCGGGGGGACAATGAGCAGTTCTTC.

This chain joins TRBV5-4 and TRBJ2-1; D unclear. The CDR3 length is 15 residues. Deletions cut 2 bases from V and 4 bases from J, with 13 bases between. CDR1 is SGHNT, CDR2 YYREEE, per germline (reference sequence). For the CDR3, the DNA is TGTGCCAGCAGCTTCGGTACTTCCCGATACAATGAGCAGTTCTTC. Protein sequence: CASSFGTSRYNEQFF.